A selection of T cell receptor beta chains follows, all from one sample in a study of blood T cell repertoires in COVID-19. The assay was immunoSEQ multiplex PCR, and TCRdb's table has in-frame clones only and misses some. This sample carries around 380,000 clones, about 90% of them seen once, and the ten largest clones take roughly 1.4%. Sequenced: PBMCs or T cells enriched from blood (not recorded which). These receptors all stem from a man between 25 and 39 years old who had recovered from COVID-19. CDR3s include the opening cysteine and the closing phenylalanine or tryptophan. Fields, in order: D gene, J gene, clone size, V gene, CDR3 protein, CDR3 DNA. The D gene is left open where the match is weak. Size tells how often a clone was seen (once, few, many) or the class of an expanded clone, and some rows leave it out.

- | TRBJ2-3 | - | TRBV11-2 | CASSQSTDTQYF | TGTGCCAGCAGCCAGAGCACAGATACGCAGTATTTT
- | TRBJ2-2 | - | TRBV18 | CASSPQRQPGELFF | TGTGCCAGCTCACCACAGCGACAGCCCGGGGAGCTGTTTTTT
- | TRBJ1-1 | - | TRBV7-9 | CASSAQEDTEAFF | TGTGCCAGCAGCGCCCAAGAGGACACTGAAGCTTTCTTT
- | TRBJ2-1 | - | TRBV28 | CASSLALGREQFF | TGTGCCAGCAGTTTAGCCCTAGGTAGGGAGCAGTTCTTC
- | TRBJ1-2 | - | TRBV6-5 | CASSRTRTAGGGYTF | TGTGCCAGCAGCCGGACTCGGACAGCGGGGGGAGGCTACACCTTC
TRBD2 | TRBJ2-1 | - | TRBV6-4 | CASSDRPSGGEQFF | TGTGCCAGCAGTGACAGGCCTAGCGGGGGAGAGCAGTTCTTC
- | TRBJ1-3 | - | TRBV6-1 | CASSDQGSWSGNTIYF | TGTGCCAGCAGTGACCAGGGGTCTTGGTCTGGAAACACCATATATTTT
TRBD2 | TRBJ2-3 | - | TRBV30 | CAWSVSGGYTDTQYF | TGTGCCTGGAGTGTTAGCGGGGGATACACAGATACGCAGTATTTT
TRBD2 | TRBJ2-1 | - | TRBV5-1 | CASSPGGGSYNEQFF | TGCGCCAGCAGCCCGGGGGGGGGCTCCTACAATGAGCAGTTCTTC
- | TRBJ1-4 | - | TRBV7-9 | CASSLARGTTNEKLFF | TGTGCCAGCAGCTTAGCTAGGGGAACAACTAATGAAAAACTGTTTTTT
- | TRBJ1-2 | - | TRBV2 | CASSENTGYGYTF | TGTGCCAGCAGTGAAAATACAGGCTATGGCTACACCTTC
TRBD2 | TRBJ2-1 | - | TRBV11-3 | CASSLAGTSGGNEQFF | TGTGCCAGCAGCTTAGCCGGGACTAGCGGGGGGAATGAGCAGTTCTTC
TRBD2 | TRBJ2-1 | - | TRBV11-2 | CASSLGGTRNEQFF | TGTGCCAGCAGCTTGGGGGGGACTAGGAATGAGCAGTTCTTC
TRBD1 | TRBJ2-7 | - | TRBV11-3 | CASSPGTGDGEQYF | TGTGCCAGCAGCCCCGGGACAGGGGATGGCGAGCAGTACTTC
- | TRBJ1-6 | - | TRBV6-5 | CASSSFYNSPLHF | TGTGCCAGCAGTTCTTTTTATAATTCACCCCTCCACTTT
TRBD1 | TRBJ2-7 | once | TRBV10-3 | CAISWDREAYEQYF | TGTGCCATCAGTTGGGACAGGGAGGCATACGAGCAGTACTTC
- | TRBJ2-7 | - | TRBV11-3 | CASSLGTGAYEQYF | TGTGCCAGCAGCCTAGGGACGGGAGCCTACGAGCAGTACTTC
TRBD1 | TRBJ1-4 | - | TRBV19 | CASQGANEKLFF | TGTGCCAGTCAGGGGGCTAATGAAAAACTGTTTTTT
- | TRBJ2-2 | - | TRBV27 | CASRAGAGQNTGELFF | TGTGCCAGCAGGGCGGGGGCAGGACAGAACACCGGGGAGCTGTTTTTT
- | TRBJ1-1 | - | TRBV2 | CASDVSGRRTEAFF | TGTGCCAGCGATGTTTCAGGGAGGAGGACTGAAGCTTTCTTT
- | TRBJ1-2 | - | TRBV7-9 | CASSLAPGDGYTF | TGTGCCAGCAGCTTAGCTCCCGGGGATGGCTACACCTTC
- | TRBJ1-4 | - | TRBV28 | CASSLRGQGTNEKLFF | TGTGCCAGCAGTTTGAGAGGACAAGGAACTAATGAAAAACTGTTTTTT
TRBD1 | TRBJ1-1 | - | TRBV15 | CATTRDRGAMNTEAFF | TGTGCCACCACCCGGGACAGGGGAGCCATGAACACTGAAGCTTTCTTT
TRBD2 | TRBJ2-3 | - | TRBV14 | CASSRASGGGFTQYF | TGTGCCAGCAGCCGAGCCTCTGGCGGGGGGTTTACGCAGTATTTT
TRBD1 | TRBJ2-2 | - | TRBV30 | CAWRTGGSGELFF | TGTGCCTGGAGGACAGGGGGCTCCGGGGAGCTGTTTTTT
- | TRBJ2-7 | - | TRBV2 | CASSVTAASYEQYF | TGTGCCAGCAGTGTCACAGCGGCCTCCTACGAGCAGTACTTC
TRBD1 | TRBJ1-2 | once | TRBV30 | CAQPWRQGYGYTF | TGTGCCCAACCTTGGAGACAGGGCTATGGCTACACCTTC
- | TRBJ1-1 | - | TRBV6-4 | CASRETQGITTEAFF | TGTGCCAGCAGAGAGACCCAGGGGATAACAACTGAAGCTTTCTTT
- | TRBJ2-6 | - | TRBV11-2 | CASSYSSGANVLTF | TGTGCCAGCAGCTACTCCTCTGGGGCCAACGTCCTGACTTTC
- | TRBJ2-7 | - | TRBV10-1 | CASSEGLGSPSYEQYF | TGCGCCAGCAGTGAAGGACTCGGGTCCCCCTCCTACGAGCAGTACTTC
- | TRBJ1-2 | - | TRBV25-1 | CASSATFYGYTF | TGTGCCAGCAGTGCCACTTTTTATGGCTACACCTTC
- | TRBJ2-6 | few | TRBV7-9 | CASSDTGSSGANVLTF | TGTGCCAGCAGTGATACAGGATCTTCTGGGGCCAACGTCCTGACTTTC
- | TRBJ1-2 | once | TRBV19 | CAFQAPIIGYGYTF | TGTGCCTTCCAGGCCCCGATTATCGGATATGGCTACACCTTC
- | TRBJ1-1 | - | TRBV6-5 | CASSFSTGRSAFF | TGTGCCAGCAGTTTTTCGACAGGCCGCTCAGCTTTCTTT
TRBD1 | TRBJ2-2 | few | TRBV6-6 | CASSPGTGNIRNTGELFF | TGTGCCAGCAGTCCCGGGACAGGAAATATCCGCAACACCGGGGAGCTGTTTTTT
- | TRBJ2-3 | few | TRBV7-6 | CASSLAFPQGLDTQYF | TGTGCCAGCAGCTTAGCGTTCCCCCAGGGATTAGATACGCAGTATTTT
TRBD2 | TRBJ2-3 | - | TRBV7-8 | CASRKNRLAGGYRITDTQYF | TGTGCCAGCAGAAAAAATCGACTAGCGGGGGGTTATAGGATCACAGATACGCAGTATTTT
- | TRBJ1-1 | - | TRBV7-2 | CASSLLDSQTTEAFF | TGTGCCAGCAGCTTATTGGACAGCCAAACGACTGAAGCTTTCTTT
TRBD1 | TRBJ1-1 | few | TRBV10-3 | CAISVTGDTEAFF | TGTGCCATCAGTGTGACAGGGGACACTGAAGCTTTCTTT
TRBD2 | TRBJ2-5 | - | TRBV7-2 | CASSGRGAQTSQYF | TGTGCCAGCAGCGGGCGGGGGGCCCAGACGTCCCAGTACTTC
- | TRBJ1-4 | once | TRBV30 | CAWGPGRGVWEKLFF | TGTGCCTGGGGGCCGGGGAGGGGAGTATGGGAAAAACTGTTTTTT
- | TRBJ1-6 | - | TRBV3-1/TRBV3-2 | CAGQGAKGSPLHF | TGTGCCGGCCAGGGTGCTAAAGGATCACCCCTCCACTTT
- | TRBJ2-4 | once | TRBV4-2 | CASSPPLRGENIQYF | TGTGCCAGCAGCCCCCCCCTGCGGGGTGAAAACATTCAGTACTTC
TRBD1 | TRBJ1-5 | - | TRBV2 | CASDREGNQPQHF | TGTGCCAGTGACAGGGAGGGCAATCAGCCCCAGCATTTT
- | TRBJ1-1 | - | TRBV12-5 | CASGQTGMNTEAFF | TGTGCTAGTGGCCAGACAGGAATGAACACTGAAGCTTTCTTT
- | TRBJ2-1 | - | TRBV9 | CASSPNPEGVNEQFF | TGTGCCAGCAGCCCAAACCCTGAGGGGGTCAATGAGCAGTTCTTC
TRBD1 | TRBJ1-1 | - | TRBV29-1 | CSAARTGDEAFF | TGCAGCGCAGCTAGGACAGGGGACGAAGCTTTCTTT
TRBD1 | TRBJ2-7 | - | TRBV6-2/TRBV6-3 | CASSTGTGTSYEQYF | TGTGCCAGCAGCACCGGGACAGGGACATCCTACGAGCAGTACTTC
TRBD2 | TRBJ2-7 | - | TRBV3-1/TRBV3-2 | CASSPSGGVAYEQYF | TGTGCCAGCAGCCCTAGCGGGGGGGTTGCCTACGAGCAGTACTTC
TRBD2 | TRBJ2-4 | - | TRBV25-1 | CASSDTGRDIQYF | TGTGCCAGCAGTGACACTGGGAGGGACATTCAGTACTTC
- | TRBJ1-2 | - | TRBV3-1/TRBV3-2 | CASSQDSQGWGGYTF | TGTGCCAGCAGCCAAGATAGCCAGGGTTGGGGAGGCTACACCTTC